These 23 T cell receptor beta chains were sequenced from one sample in a study of T cells after yellow fever vaccination. TCRdb recomputed calls from the 5' RACE reads with MiXCR, one row per CDR3 protein. This table has 450,000 to 650,000 distinct CDR3 sequences, approximately 15% appearing once. This specimen was PBMCs, taken on the day of the yellow fever booster vaccination. These receptors were taken from a man aged 30 to 45 who received the YFV17D yellow fever vaccine.

The chain recombines TRBV5-1 with TRBJ2-2; either TRBD1 or TRBD2 may supply D (7 bases each). CDR3 length: 16 residues. Deletions cut 4 bases from V and 2 bases from J, with 15 bases between. Germline assignment: CDR1 SGHRS and CDR2 YFSETQ. CDR3 loop: CASSPEGGGNTGELFF. In nucleotides, the CDR3 is TGCGCCAGCAGCCCGGAGGGAGGGGGCAACACCGGGGAGCTGTTTTTT. The complete variable domain, with remaining parts taken from reference TRBV5-1 and TRBJ2-2, reads KAGVTQTPRYLIKTRGQQVTLSCSPISGHRSVSWYQQTPGQGLQFLFEYFSETQRNKGNFPGRFSGRQFSNSRSEMNVSTLELGDSALYLCASSPEGGGNTGELFFGEGSRLTVL.

The table lists this clonotype with a few counts. This chain joins TRBV20-1 and TRBJ2-7; D gene ambiguous. From germline, CDR1 is DFQATT and CDR2 SNEGSKA (reference sequence). CDR3 length: 13 amino acids. V was cut by 5 bases and J by 2 bases, with 13 bases left in between. The CDR3 bases are TGCAGTGCTCGCAAGACACGCACCTACGAGCAGTACTTC. Translating gives CSARKTRTYEQYF.

This clonotype was detected a few times. The gene calls are TRBV7-8 and TRBJ1-6; unclear D gene. Germline lookup yields CDR1 SGHVS and CDR2 FQNEAQ. The CDR3 length is 16 residues. V was shortened by 1 base and J by 4 bases, with 11 bases between the two germline ends. For the CDR3, the DNA is TGTGCCAGCAGCTTAGATGTCAGGCCTTATAATTCACCCCTCCACTTT. This gives the protein CASSLDVRPYNSPLHF.

In its sample, this clonotype was seen a few times. This chain connects TRBV12-3 or TRBV12-4 to TRBJ1-2; D is unclear. With 4 bases removed from V and 8 bases from J, the gap between germline ends came to 11 bases. The CDR3 contains 12 residues. CDR3 sequence reads: CASSSNRQGYTF. The CDR3 DNA follows: TGTGCCAGCAGTTCGAACCGGCAGGGCTACACCTTC.

This clonotype was found a few times. This chain links TRBV7-2 with TRBJ2-2; TRBD2 aligns across 14 bases. The CDR3 length is 17 residues. J was trimmed by 5 bases and V by 5 bases; bases with no gene match: 7. The germline gives CDR1 SGHTA, CDR2 FQGNSA. CDR3 amino acids: CASSLQGLAGETGELFF. DNA of the CDR3: TGTGCCAGCAGCCTCCAGGGACTAGCGGGAGAGACCGGGGAGCTGTTTTTT.

This clonotype was recorded only once. The CDR3, as DNA: TGTGCCATCAGTGAGTCAGACTCCGCCCAGCATTTT. It specifies CAISESDSAQHF. V gene TRBV10-3 combines with J gene TRBJ1-5; D remains unclear. This CDR3 has 12 residues. The germline V and J ends were trimmed by 0 bases and 11 bases, with 8 bases remaining between them. CDR1 and CDR2 (germline): ENHRY, SYGVKD.

The rearrangement joins TRBV19 to TRBJ1-5; D ambiguous. The CDR3 spans 19 residues. Trimming left V 3 bases short and J 1 base short, with 22 bases between. CDR1 is LNHDA and CDR2 is SQIVND in the germline V gene (reference sequence). For the CDR3, the DNA is TGTGCCAGTAGTATTGAGTCGGGGAGGGCGTCTGGGAGCAATCAGCCCCAGCATTTT. Its protein product is CASSIESGRASGSNQPQHF.

This clonotype was recorded at least ten times. V usage is TRBV20-1 and J usage is TRBJ2-3; the match to TRBD2 covers 7 bases. Germline CDR1 reads DFQATT; CDR2 reads SNEGSKA (reference sequence). J lost 0 bases, V lost 2 bases, and 11 bases had no gene match. The CDR3 totals 17 residues. CDR3 sequence (DNA): TGCAGTGCTAGACCCCAATCGCTAGCGGCAAGCACAGATACGCAGTATTTT. Translation: CSARPQSLAASTDTQYF.

This chain links TRBV7-8 with TRBJ1-5; the D gene is possibly TRBD1 (5 bases). CDR1 is SGHVS and CDR2 is FQNEAQ in the germline V gene. The CDR3 loop spans 13 amino acids. V shed 2 bases and J shed 6 bases, with 8 bases lying between them. CDR3 protein: CASSLQGSQPQHF. The DNA for the CDR3 is TGTGCCAGCAGCTTACAGGGTTCTCAGCCCCAGCATTTT.

The sample holds a few counts of this clonotype. This chain connects TRBV7-2 to TRBJ2-1; D is unresolved. The length of the CDR3 is 12 residues. The ends were cut back, 4 bases at V and 12 bases at J, with 13 bases in the middle. The V gene's germline CDR1 is SGHTA and CDR2 FQGNSA. The CDR3 DNA reads TGTGCCAGCAGCTGGCTGGAAGAGTGGCAGTTCTTC. Residues: CASSWLEEWQFF.

The CDR3 loop is CSARGFISSTDTQYF. The CDR3 region has the DNA TGCAGTGCTAGAGGCTTTATATCTAGCACAGATACGCAGTATTTT. The chain links TRBV20-1 to TRBJ2-3, with no clear D. This CDR3 has 15 residues. The germline gives CDR1 DFQATT, CDR2 SNEGSKA (reference sequence). V shed 1 base and J shed 0 bases, with 11 bases lying between them.

This clonotype was found a few times. The rearrangement links TRBV29-1 to TRBJ2-5, with 7 bases matching TRBD1. There are 11 residues in the CDR3. Per the germline V gene, CDR1 is SQVTM and CDR2 is ANQGSEA. The V gene end was trimmed by 5 bases and the J gene end by 5 bases; junction bases not matched to a gene: 2. The chain's CDR3 is CSVFRGETQYF. The CDR3 region has the DNA TGCAGCGTTTTCAGGGGGGAGACCCAGTACTTC.

This sequence joins TRBV27 and TRBJ1-1; TRBD1 agrees at 11 bases. This CDR3 is 13 amino acids long. V trimming: 9 bases; J trimming: 6 bases; junction bases outside the gene matches: 6. From germline, CDR1 is MNHEY and CDR2 SMNVEV (reference sequence). DNA of the CDR3: TGTGCCAGTTTAGAGGGACAGGGGGCTGAAGCTTTCTTT. Translating it yields CASLEGQGAEAFF.

In its sample, this clonotype was seen a few times. This rearrangement joins TRBV11-2 to TRBJ2-1; 7 nucleotides line up with TRBD1. The V gene end was trimmed by 0 bases and the J gene end by 8 bases; junction bases not matched to a gene: 7. The germline V gene has CDR1 SGHAT and CDR2 FQNNGV. The length of the CDR3 is 15 residues. CDR3 coding DNA: TGTGCCAGCAGCTTAGAGGTGACAGGGACGTATGAGCAGTTCTTC. Translating it yields CASSLEVTGTYEQFF.

The chain has TRBV5-1 and TRBJ2-3; unclear D gene. The V end was cut by 2 bases, the J end by 5 bases, with 12 bases between. The length of the CDR3 is 14 residues. Germline V lookup: CDR1 SGHRS, CDR2 YFSETQ. The DNA of the CDR3 is TGCGCCAGCAGCTTCGGACCCTCCGGAGATACGCAGTATTTT. This gives the protein CASSFGPSGDTQYF.

Only a few counts were recorded for this clonotype. The rearrangement uses TRBV12-3 or TRBV12-4 and TRBJ1-6; TRBD1 is a possible D gene (5 bases). CDR3 length equals 14 residues. V lost 3 bases to trimming and J lost 6 bases, with 9 bases between them. The DNA for the CDR3 is TGTGCCAGCAGTTTTGGGGGGGGTAATTCACCCCTCCACTTT. Translation: CASSFGGGNSPLHF.

The chain is built from TRBV6-2 or TRBV6-3 and TRBJ2-7; 7 bases map to TRBD1. The CDR3 is made up of 14 amino acids. Germline V gene sequence: CDR1 MNHEY, CDR2 SVGEGT. The V and J ends lost 5 bases and 2 bases, in that order; junction bases with no gene match: 6. The CDR3 spells CASSRGQATYEQYF. The CDR3 DNA follows: TGTGCCAGCAGTAGAGGACAGGCCACCTACGAGCAGTACTTC.

The chain couples TRBV11-2 to TRBJ2-5; D is unclear. Germline V lookup: CDR1 SGHAT, CDR2 FQNNGV. This CDR3 is built from 16 residues. V was pared by 2 bases and J by 5 bases, with 18 bases between. CDR3: CASSLRFYESSETQYF. DNA for the CDR3: TGTGCCAGCAGCTTACGGTTTTACGAGAGTTCGGAGACCCAGTACTTC.

CDR3: CASSLVLGRPTDTQYF. In DNA form, the CDR3 reads TGTGCCAGCAGCTTAGTACTGGGACGCCCCACAGATACGCAGTATTTT. The chain employs TRBV7-2 and TRBJ2-3; D may be TRBD1 or TRBD2 (5 bases each). The V and J ends lost 1 base and 2 bases respectively, with 13 bases between them. Germline CDR1 reads SGHTA; CDR2 reads FQGNSA. The CDR3 is made up of 16 amino acids.

This clonotype was recorded a few times. The V gene is TRBV20-1, the J gene TRBJ2-1, with unresolved D. Trimming took off 6 bases at V and 6 bases at J, with 12 bases between the two ends. CDR1 DFQATT and CDR2 SNEGSKA come from the germline V gene (reference sequence). CDR3 size: 12 residues. This CDR3 reads CSAPPTRNEQFF. CDR3 sequence (DNA): TGCAGTGCCCCCCCGACACGCAATGAGCAGTTCTTC.

This clonotype was recorded a few times. The rearrangement uses TRBV7-3 and TRBJ2-1; 8 positions agree with TRBD2. V lost 5 bases and J lost 7; bases outside the gene matches: 7. From germline, CDR1 is SGHTA and CDR2 FQGTGA. CDR3 length equals 14 residues. CDR3 residues: CASSDGLARNEQFF. Here the CDR3 DNA reads TGTGCCAGCAGCGACGGACTAGCTAGGAATGAGCAGTTCTTC.

This rearrangement joins TRBV7-3 to TRBJ2-1; 9 nucleotides align to TRBD2. The CDR3 is 16 amino acids. Germline values: CDR1 SGHTA, CDR2 FQGTGA. J lost 4 bases, V lost 1 base, and 5 bases had no gene match. The CDR3 reads CASSLSSGRWYNEQFF. The CDR3 coding sequence is TGTGCCAGCAGCTTAAGCAGCGGGAGGTGGTACAATGAGCAGTTCTTC.

The chain combines TRBV11-2 with TRBJ2-1, with TRBD2 as a possible D gene (6 bases). Trimming removed 5 bases at V and 5 bases at J, with 16 bases between. This CDR3 spans 15 amino acids. The germline gives CDR1 SGHAT, CDR2 FQNNGV. The CDR3 reads CASSLLRRENNEQFF. The CDR3 DNA is TGTGCCAGCAGCCTACTCAGACGGGAGAACAATGAGCAGTTCTTC. Full variable domain (missing parts from reference TRBV11-2 and TRBJ2-1): EAGVAQSPRYKIIEKRQSVAFWCNPISGHATLYWYQQILGQGPKLLIQFQNNGVVDDSQLPKDRFSAERLKGVDSTLKIQPAKLEDSAVYLCASSLLRRENNEQFFGPGTRLTVL.